Sequencing of this T cell receptor beta chain was carried out in a study of shared clonotypes between healthy human individuals. The donors were adults (healthy and HIV-negative) with no recent acute infections or vaccinations. About this clone: Antigen specificity is unknown.

The CDR3 loop spans 15 amino acids. Germline values: CDR1 SGHDN, CDR2 FVKESK. Trimming removed 4 bases at V and 4 bases at J, with 15 bases between. General study results and limits: Rarefaction analysis demonstrated incomplete sorted-subset sequencing notwithstanding large depth.

Profiled with immunoSEQ multiplex PCR; TCRdb holds only in-frame clones, not every one. The sample contains some 1 million clones, around four fifths of which appear only once. Sequencing used memory CD4+ T cells sorted from blood. Noted subset: CD45RA-negative fraction. The sequence derives from a man between 18 and 35 years old in good health. The gene calls are TRBV14 and TRBJ2-3, with D perhaps matching TRBD2 (5 bases). CDR3 nucleotide sequence: TGTGCCAGCAGCCTCAGGCTGACCGGGGCAGATACGCAGTATTTT. Its translation: CASSLRLTGADTQYF. The whole variable domain, remainder taken from reference TRBV14 and TRBJ2-3, is EAGVTQFPSHSVIEKGQTVTLRCDPISGHDNLYWYRRVMGKEIKFLLHFVKESKQDESGMPNNRFLAERTGGTYSTLKVQPAELEDSGVYFCASSLRLTGADTQYFGPGTRLTVL.